This TCR beta chain was captured in a study of cytomegalovirus exposure and HLA in healthy donors. The study's findings and limits: Within an earlier analysis, most TCR beta V segments proved productive either about 87% or about 30% of the time. Some V segments (TRBV6-2 and TRBV6-3 among them) were excluded as indistinguishable.

Researchers ran the PCR with 60 Vbeta and 13 Jbeta primers. Profiling relied on immunoSEQ multiplex PCR, and the TCRdb table lists in-frame clones only, not all of them. The sample includes 150,000 or so clones, around 80% of them seen just once. With regard to this clone: Its antigen is undetermined. At one end the junction does not follow the germline gene, possibly because of a read error.

The CDR3 is made up of 16 amino acids. The germline V gene has CDR1 SEHNR and CDR2 FQNEAQ (reference sequence). The receptor was isolated from a woman aged 40 to 55 in good health and CMV-seronegative. The genes are TRBV7-9 and TRBJ1-1, with 12 bases aligning to TRBD1. Source material: PBMCs. As DNA, the CDR3 is TGTTCCAGCAGCCCCCGGGACAGGGGGCTGAACACTGAAGCTTTCTTT. Translating gives CSSSPRDRGLNTEAFF.